The TCR beta chain under discussion was sequenced for a study of control samples from healthy donors and cancer patients. V dropped 4 bases and J dropped 4; count of bases not matched to a gene: 12. This CDR3 is 17 amino acids long. CDR1 SGHRS and CDR2 YFSETQ come from the germline V gene. This clone was detected once. Using immunoSEQ multiplex PCR, the repertoire was profiled, and TCRdb retains in-frame clones only, with some absent. The repertoire holds about 170,000 clones, with around 95% as singletons. This TCR came from a woman aged 55-69 years in good health. The chain recombines TRBV5-1 with TRBJ1-2, with TRBD1 matching over 11 bases. Specimen: blood. The CDR3 here is CASSQIGGQGALYGYTF. Here the CDR3 DNA reads TGCGCCAGCAGCCAAATTGGTGGACAGGGGGCCCTCTATGGCTACACCTTC.